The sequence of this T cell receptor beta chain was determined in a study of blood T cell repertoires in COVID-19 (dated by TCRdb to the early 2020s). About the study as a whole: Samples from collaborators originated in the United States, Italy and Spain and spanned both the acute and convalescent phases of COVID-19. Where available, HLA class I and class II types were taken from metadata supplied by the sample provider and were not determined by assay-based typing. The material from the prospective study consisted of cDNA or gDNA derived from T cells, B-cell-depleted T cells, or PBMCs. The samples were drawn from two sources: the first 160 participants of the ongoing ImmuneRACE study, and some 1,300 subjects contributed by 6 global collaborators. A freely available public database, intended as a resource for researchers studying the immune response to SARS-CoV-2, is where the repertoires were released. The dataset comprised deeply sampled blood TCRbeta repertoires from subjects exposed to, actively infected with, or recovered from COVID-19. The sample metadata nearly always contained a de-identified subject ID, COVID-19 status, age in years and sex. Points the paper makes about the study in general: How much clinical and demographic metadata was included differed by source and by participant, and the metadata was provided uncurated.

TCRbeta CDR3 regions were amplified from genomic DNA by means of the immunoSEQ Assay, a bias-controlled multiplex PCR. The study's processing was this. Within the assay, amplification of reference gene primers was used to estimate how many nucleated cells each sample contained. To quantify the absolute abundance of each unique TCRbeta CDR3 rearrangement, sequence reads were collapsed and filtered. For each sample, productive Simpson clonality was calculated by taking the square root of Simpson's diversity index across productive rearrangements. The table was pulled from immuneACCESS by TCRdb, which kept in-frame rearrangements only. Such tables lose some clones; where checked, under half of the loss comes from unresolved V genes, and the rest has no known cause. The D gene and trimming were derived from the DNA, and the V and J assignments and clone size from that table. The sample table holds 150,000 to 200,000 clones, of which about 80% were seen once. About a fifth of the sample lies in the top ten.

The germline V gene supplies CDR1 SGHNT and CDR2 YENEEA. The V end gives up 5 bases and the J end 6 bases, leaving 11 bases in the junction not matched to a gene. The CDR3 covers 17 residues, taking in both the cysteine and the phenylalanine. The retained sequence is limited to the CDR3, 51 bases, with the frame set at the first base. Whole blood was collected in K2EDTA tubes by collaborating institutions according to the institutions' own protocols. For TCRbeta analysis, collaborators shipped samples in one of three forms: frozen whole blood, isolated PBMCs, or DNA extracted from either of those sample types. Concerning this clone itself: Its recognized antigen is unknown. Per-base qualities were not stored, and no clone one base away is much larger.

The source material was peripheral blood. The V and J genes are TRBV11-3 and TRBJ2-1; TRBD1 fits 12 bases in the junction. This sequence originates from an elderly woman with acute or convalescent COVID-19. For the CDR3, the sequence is CASSPTGTGGRSNEQFF. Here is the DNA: TGTGCCAGCAGCCCTACCGGGACAGGGGGCCGGTCCAATGAGCAGTTCTTC.